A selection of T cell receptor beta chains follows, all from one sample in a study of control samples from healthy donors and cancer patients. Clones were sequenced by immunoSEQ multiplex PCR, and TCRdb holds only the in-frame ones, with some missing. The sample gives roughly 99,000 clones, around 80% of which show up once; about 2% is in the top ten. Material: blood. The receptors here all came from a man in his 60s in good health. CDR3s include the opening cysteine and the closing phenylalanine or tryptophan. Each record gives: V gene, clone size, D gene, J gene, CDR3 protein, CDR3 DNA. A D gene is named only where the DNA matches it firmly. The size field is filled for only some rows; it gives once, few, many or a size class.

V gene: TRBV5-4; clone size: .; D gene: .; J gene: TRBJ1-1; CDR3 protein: CASSLGGLGGYTEAFF; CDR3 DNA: TGTGCCAGCAGCTTGGGGGGGCTCGGCGGATACACTGAAGCTTTCTTT
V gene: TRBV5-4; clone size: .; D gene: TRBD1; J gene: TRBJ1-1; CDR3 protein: CASRVGGQDTEAFF; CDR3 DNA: TGTGCCAGCAGAGTGGGGGGACAGGACACTGAAGCTTTCTTT
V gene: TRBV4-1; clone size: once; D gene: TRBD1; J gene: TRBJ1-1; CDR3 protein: CASSQVRGQGIGWTEAFF; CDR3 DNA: TGCGCCAGCAGCCAAGTCAGGGGACAGGGAATAGGATGGACTGAAGCTTTCTTT
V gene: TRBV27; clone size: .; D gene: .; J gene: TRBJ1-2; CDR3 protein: CASSPPGRHSGYTF; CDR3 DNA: TGTGCCAGCAGCCCTCCGGGACGCCACTCGGGCTACACCTTC
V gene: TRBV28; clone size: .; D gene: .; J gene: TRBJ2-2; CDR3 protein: CASSFRGRGVAGELFF; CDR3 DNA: TGTGCCAGCAGTTTCAGGGGCAGGGGGGTCGCCGGGGAGCTGTTTTTT
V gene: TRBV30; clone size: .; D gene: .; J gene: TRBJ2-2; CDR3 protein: CACFTKSNTGELFF; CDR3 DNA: TGTGCCTGCTTTACTAAATCGAACACCGGGGAGCTGTTTTTT
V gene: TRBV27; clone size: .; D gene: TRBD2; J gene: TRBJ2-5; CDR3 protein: CASSPLRTSGGETQYF; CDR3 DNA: TGTGCCAGCAGTCCCCTACGTACTAGCGGGGGTGAGACCCAGTACTTC
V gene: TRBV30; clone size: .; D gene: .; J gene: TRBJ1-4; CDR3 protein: CAWSRRWNEKLFF; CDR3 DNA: TGTGCCTGGAGTAGGAGGTGGAATGAAAAACTGTTTTTT
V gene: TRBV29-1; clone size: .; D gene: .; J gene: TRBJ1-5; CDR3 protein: CSAGPTGNQPQHF; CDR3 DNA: TGCAGCGCAGGACCCACCGGGAATCAGCCCCAGCATTTT
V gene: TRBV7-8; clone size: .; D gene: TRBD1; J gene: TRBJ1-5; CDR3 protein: CASSFGTGDQPQHF; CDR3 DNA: TGTGCCAGCAGCTTCGGGACAGGGGATCAGCCCCAGCATTTT
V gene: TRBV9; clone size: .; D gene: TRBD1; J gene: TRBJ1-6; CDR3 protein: CASSVIQGTLHF; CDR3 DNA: TGTGCCAGCAGCGTTATACAGGGGACCCTCCACTTT
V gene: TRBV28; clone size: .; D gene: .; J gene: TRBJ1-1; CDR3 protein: CASRYQGSTEAFF; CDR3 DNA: TGTGCCAGCAGATATCAGGGGAGCACTGAAGCTTTCTTT
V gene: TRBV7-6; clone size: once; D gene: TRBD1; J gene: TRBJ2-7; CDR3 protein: CASSPEPGQGYEQYF; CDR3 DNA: TGTGCCAGCAGTCCAGAACCGGGACAGGGTTACGAGCAGTACTTC
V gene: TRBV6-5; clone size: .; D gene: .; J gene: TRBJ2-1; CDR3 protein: CASSYGYRTYNEQFF; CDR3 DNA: TGTGCCAGCAGTTATGGCTACCGAACCTACAATGAGCAGTTCTTC
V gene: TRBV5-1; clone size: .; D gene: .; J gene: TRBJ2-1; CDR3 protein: CASSLGGDYNEQFF; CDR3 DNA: TGCGCCAGCAGCTTGGGGGGAGACTACAATGAGCAGTTCTTC
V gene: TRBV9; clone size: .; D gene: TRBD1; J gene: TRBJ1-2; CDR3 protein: CASSPRGTGGVYGYTF; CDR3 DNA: TGTGCCAGCAGCCCAAGGGGGACAGGGGGCGTCTATGGCTACACCTTC
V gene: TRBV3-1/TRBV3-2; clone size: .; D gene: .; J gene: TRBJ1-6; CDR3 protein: CASSQATTVGANSPLHF; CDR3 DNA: TGTGCCAGCAGCCAGGCCACAACAGTCGGGGCTAATTCACCCCTCCACTTT
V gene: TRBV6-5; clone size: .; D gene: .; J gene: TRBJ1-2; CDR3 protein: CASSRGPTGGYTF; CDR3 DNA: TGTGCCAGCAGCCGTGGGCCAACAGGGGGCTACACCTTC
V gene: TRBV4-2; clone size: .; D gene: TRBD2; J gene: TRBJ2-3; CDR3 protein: CASSQGAGGVDTQYF; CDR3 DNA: TGTGCCAGCAGCCAGGGCGCGGGGGGGGTAGATACGCAGTATTTT
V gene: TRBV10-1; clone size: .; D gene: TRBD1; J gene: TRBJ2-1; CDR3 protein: CASRTGGHTTGAYNEQFF; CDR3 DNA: TGCGCCAGCAGGACAGGGGGCCACACCACAGGCGCCTACAATGAGCAGTTCTTC
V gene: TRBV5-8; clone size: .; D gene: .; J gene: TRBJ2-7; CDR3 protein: CASSLGFYEQYF; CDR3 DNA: TGTGCCAGCAGCTTGGGTTTCTACGAGCAGTACTTC
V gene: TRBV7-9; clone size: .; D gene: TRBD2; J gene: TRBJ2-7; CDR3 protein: CASSLSGGGSATYYEQYF; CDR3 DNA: TGTGCCAGCAGCTTATCCGGGGGAGGGTCCGCCACTTACTACGAGCAGTACTTC
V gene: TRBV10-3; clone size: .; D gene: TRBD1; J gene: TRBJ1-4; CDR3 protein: CAISGTGTGYNEKLFF; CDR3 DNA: TGTGCCATCAGTGGGACCGGGACAGGGTACAATGAAAAACTGTTTTTT
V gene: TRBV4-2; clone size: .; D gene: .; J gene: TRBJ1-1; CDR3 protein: CASSQLTGTFAEAFF; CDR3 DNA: TGTGCCAGCAGCCAATTAACAGGGACGTTCGCTGAAGCTTTCTTT
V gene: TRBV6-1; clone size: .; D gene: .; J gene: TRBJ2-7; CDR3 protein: CASSEFGGNYEQYF; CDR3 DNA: TGTGCCAGCAGTGAATTCGGGGGAAACTACGAGCAGTACTTC
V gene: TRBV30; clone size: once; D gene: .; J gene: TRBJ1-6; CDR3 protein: CAWSVTVATSPLHF; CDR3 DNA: TGTGCCTGGAGTGTAACAGTAGCAACATCACCCCTCCACTTT
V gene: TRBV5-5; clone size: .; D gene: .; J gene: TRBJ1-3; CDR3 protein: CASSSGGVGNTIYF; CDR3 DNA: TGTGCCAGCAGCTCGGGGGGGGTTGGAAACACCATATATTTT
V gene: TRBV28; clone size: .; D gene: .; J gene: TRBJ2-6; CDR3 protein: CASSGANVLTF; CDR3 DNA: TGTGCCAGCAGTGGAGCCAACGTCCTGACTTTC
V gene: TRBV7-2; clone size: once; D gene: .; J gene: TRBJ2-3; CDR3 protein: CASNGGITDTQYF; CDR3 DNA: TGTGCCAGCAACGGTGGGATAACAGATACGCAGTATTTT
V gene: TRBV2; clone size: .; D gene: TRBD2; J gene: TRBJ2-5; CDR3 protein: CASSGGGLAGETQYF; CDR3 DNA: TGTGCCAGCAGTGGGGGAGGGCTAGCGGGAGAGACCCAGTACTTC
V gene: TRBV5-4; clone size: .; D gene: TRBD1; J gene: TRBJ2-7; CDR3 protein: CASSWNGQVYEQYF; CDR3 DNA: TGTGCCAGCAGCTGGAATGGACAGGTCTACGAGCAGTACTTC
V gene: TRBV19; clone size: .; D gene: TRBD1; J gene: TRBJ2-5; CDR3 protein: CASRDRRYQETQYF; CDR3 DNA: TGTGCCTCCCGGGACAGGAGGTACCAAGAGACCCAGTACTTC
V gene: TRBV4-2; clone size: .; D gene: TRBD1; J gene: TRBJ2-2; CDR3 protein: CASSQGTPGQGSTGELFF; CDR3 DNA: TGTGCCAGCAGCCAAGGCACACCGGGACAGGGGTCAACCGGGGAGCTGTTTTTT
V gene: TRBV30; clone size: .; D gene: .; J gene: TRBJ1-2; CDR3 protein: CAWRRGMRANYGYTF; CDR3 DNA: TGTGCCTGGAGGAGGGGGATGCGAGCTAACTATGGCTACACCTTC
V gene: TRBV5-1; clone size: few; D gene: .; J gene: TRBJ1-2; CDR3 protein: CASSLGHLPDYGYTF; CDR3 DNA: TGCGCCAGCAGCCTGGGACACCTCCCGGACTATGGCTACACCTTC
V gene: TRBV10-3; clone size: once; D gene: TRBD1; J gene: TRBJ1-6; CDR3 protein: CATLGQGESPLHF; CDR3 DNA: TGTGCCACCCTAGGACAGGGAGAGTCACCCCTCCACTTT
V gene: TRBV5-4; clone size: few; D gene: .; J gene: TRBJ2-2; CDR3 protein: CASSTERGRKTGELFF; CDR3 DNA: TGTGCCAGCAGTACTGAAAGGGGACGCAAAACCGGGGAGCTGTTTTTT
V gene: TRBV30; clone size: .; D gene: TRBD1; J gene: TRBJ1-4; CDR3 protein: CAWSPKGTGDEKLFF; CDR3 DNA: TGTGCCTGGAGCCCCAAGGGGACAGGGGATGAAAAACTGTTTTTT
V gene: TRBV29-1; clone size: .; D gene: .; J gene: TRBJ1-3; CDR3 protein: CSVESDSGNTIYF; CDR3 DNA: TGCAGCGTTGAGTCCGACTCTGGAAACACCATATATTTT
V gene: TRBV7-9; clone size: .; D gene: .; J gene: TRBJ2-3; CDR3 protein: CASSPPWVERADTQYF; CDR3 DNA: TGTGCCAGCAGCCCCCCTTGGGTAGAGAGGGCAGATACGCAGTATTTT
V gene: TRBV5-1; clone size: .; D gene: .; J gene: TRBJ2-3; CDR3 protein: CASSLRTGEADTQYF; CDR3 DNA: TGCGCCAGCAGCTTGAGGACGGGAGAGGCAGATACGCAGTATTTT
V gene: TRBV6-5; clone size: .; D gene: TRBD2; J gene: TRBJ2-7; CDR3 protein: CASSYSGSGEGGEQYF; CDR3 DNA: TGTGCCAGCAGTTACTCGGGTAGCGGGGAGGGTGGCGAGCAGTACTTC
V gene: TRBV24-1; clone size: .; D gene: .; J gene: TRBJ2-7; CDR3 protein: CATRRFSRRKYF; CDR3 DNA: TGTGCCACCAGGCGCTTTAGCCGTAGGAAATACTTC
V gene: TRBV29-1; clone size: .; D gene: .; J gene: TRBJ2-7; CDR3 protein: CSVEDLRSYEQYF; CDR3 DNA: TGCAGCGTTGAAGATCTTCGCAGCTACGAGCAGTACTTC
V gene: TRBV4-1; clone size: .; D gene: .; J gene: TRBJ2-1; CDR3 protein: CASSQVNRENEQFF; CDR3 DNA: TGCGCCAGCAGCCAAGTTAACAGGGAAAATGAGCAGTTCTTC
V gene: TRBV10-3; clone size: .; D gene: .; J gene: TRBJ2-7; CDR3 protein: CATEGGPGNEQYF; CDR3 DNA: TGTGCCACCGAAGGGGGGCCGGGCAACGAGCAGTACTTC
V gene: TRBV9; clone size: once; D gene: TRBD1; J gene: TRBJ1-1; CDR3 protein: CASSDPTGGRAFF; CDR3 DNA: TGTGCCAGCAGCGACCCTACAGGGGGCAGGGCTTTCTTT
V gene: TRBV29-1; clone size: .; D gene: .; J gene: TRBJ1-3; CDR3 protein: CSVDSGSGFGNTIYF; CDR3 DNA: TGCAGCGTTGATTCAGGGTCGGGGTTTGGAAACACCATATATTTT
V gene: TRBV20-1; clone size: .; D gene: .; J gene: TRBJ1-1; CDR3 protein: CSASGRLNTEAFF; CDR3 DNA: TGCAGTGCTAGTGGACGGCTGAACACTGAAGCTTTCTTT
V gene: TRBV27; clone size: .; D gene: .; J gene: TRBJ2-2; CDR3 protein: CASSFTGKRGTGELFF; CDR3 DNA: TGTGCCAGCAGTTTCACGGGGAAACGGGGAACCGGGGAGCTGTTTTTT
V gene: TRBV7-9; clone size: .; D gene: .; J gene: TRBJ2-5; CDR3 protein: CASSKGQGIGETQYF; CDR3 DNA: TGTGCCAGCAGCAAGGGCCAGGGGATTGGGGAGACCCAGTACTTC
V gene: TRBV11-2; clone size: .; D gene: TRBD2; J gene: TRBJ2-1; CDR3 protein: CASSFTSAQDEQFF; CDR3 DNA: TGTGCCAGCAGCTTTACTAGCGCGCAGGATGAGCAGTTCTTC
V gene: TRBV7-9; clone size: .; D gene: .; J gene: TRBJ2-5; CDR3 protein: CASSLSGSQETQYF; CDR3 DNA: TGTGCCAGCAGCTTGTCAGGGTCCCAAGAGACCCAGTACTTC